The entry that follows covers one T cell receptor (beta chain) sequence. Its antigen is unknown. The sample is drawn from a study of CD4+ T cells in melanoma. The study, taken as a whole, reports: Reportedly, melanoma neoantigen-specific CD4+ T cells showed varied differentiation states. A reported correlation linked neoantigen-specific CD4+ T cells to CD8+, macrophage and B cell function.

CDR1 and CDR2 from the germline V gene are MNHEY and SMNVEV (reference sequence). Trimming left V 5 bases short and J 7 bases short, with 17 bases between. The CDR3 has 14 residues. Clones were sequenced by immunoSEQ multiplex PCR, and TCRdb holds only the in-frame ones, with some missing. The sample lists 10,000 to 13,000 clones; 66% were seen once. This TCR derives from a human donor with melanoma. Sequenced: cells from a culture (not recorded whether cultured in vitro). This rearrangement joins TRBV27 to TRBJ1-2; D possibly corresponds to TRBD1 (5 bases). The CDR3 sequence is CASSPRGSQRGYTF. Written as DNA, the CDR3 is TGTGCCAGCAGTCCTAGGGGTTCACAACGTGGCTACACCTTC.